This T cell receptor beta chain was sequenced in a study of T cells in Graves' hyperthyroidism and ophthalmopathy. This CDR3 comprises 13 residues. The ends were cut back, 0 bases at V and 5 bases at J, with 8 bases in the middle. The germline CDR1 and CDR2 sequences are SGHRS and YFSETQ. The CDR3 regions of TCR beta were amplified from RNA transcripts. The primer set for the first-round RT-PCR of the TCR CDR3 was HTBI. One entry per CDR3 protein results from TCRdb running MiXCR on the multiplex PCR reads. This table has 450,000 to 650,000 distinct CDR3 sequences, roughly 20% appearing once. This clonotype was observed many times.

Sample: blood. This sequence joins TRBV5-1 and TRBJ1-1; D is possibly TRBD1 (5 bases). The origin of this receptor is a young man with Graves' hyperthyroidism. The CDR3 loop reads CASSLEGRTEAFF. Here the CDR3 DNA reads TGCGCCAGCAGCTTGGAGGGGAGGACTGAAGCTTTCTTT.